The clone carrying this T cell receptor (beta chain) was recorded a few times. Its target is unknown. Specified time point: neoterminal ileum biopsy at postoperative endoscopy, about 6 months after surgery. Using immunoSEQ multiplex PCR, the repertoire was profiled, and TCRdb retains in-frame clones only, with some absent. In the table there are around 15,000 clones, over 70% of which are singletons. The data are from a study of T cell repertoires in ileal Crohn's disease. Study-wide findings and caveats: Compared with CD4 T cells, sorted CD8 cells carried more expanded clones. Within the first postoperative year, endoscopy came at median around seven months.

The CDR3 runs to 14 residues. V lost 3 bases, J lost 6 bases, and 16 bases lay in between. Germline V gene lookup returns CDR1 SGDLS and CDR2 YYNGEE. The sequencing input was ileal tissue. The rearrangement links TRBV9 to TRBJ2-7; possibly TRBD2 for D (6 bases). The TCR sequence derives from an adult with Crohn's disease. The CDR3, as DNA: TGTGCCAGCAGCGCGGATTCGGACTATCGCGAGCAGTACTTC. This translates into CASSADSDYREQYF.